This TCR beta chain stems from a study of Ad26.COV2.S vaccination and SARS-CoV-2 variants. Study findings and constraints: Substantial response breadth was reportedly seen for spike-specific CD8+ and CD4+ T cells after vaccination.

About this clone: Its antigen remains unknown.

The table came from immunoSEQ multiplex PCR; TCRdb's copy has only in-frame clones and leaves some out. The sample has about 390,000 clones; around 92% are singletons. The CDR3 covers 12 residues. In germline, CDR1 is SGHDT, CDR2 YYEEEE. Trimming took off 3 bases at V and 7 bases at J, with 10 bases between the two ends. Noted treatment: some 20 received Ad26.COV2.S at low or high dose, single or two shots; 5 received placebo; per-sample allocation not given. Sampling took place 63 days after the first vaccine or placebo injection. This chain links TRBV5-6 with TRBJ1-2, with a weak D call TRBD1 (5 bases). The receptor was derived from a person aged 18-60 years who received the Ad26.COV2.S COVID-19 vaccine or a placebo. Sequencing was performed on peripheral blood, taken in a trial of Ad26.COV2.S vaccine versus placebo. CDR3 DNA sequence: TGTGCCAGCAGCTGGGGCTTCCGTGGCTACACCTTC. It encodes CASSWGFRGYTF.